This T cell receptor beta chain stems from a study of shared clonotypes between healthy human individuals. V lost 5 bases, J lost 6 bases, and 12 bases lay in between. The CDR3 contains 13 residues. Germline loops: CDR1 SGHDN, CDR2 FVKESK. Libraries were prepared by immunoSEQ multiplex PCR; TCRdb keeps only in-frame clonotypes and omits some of them. Here the sample spans 2 million to 2.5 million clones, 90% to 97% being singletons. The chain employs TRBV14 and TRBJ2-3; D gene uncertain. Material: naive CD4+ T cells sorted from blood. Subset specified: CD45RA+ positively selected. This clonotype was obtained from a man aged 18 to 35 in good health. CDR3 loop: CASSYSEVDTQYF. CDR3 nucleotides: TGTGCCAGCAGCTACAGCGAGGTGGATACGCAGTATTTT.